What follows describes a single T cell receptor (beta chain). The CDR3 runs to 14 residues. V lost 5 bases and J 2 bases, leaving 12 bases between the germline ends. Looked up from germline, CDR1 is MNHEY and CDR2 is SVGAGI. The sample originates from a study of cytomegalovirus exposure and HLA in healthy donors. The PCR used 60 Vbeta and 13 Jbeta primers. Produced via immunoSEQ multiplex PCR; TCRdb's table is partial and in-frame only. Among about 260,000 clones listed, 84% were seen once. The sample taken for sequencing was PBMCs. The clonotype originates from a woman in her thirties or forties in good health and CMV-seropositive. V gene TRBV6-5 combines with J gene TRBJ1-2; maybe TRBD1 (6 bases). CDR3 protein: CASSKDSSNYGYTF. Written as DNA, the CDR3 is TGTGCCAGCAGTAAGGACAGCTCGAACTATGGCTACACCTTC.